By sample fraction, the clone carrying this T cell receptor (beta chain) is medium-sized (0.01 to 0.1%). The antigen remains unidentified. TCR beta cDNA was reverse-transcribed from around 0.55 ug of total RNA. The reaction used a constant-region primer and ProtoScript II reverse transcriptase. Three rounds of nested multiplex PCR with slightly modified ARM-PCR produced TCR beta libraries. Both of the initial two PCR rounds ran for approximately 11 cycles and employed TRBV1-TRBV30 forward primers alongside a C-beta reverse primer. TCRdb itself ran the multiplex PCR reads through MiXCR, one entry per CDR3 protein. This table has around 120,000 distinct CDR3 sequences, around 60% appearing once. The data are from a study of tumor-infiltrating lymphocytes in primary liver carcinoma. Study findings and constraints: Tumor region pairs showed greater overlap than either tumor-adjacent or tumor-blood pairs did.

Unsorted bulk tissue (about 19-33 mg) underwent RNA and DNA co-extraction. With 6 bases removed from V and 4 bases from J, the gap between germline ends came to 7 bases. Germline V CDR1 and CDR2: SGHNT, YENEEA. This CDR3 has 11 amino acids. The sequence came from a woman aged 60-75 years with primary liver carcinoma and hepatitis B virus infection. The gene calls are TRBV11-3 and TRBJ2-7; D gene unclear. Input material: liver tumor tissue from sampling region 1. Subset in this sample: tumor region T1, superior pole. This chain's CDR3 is CASRQSYEQYF. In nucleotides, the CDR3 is TGTGCCAGCAGACAGAGTTACGAGCAGTACTTC.